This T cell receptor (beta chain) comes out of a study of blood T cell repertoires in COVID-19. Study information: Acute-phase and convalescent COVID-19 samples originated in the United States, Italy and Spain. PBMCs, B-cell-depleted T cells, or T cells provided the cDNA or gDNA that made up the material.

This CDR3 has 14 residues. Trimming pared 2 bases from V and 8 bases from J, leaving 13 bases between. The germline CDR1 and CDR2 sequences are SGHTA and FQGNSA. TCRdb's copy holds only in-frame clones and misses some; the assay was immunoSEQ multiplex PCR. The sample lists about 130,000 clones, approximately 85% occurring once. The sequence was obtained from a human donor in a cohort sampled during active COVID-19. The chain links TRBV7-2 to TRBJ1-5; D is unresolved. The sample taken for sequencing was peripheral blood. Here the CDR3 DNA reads TGTGCCAGCAGCTTATATTCCCCCCCTGAGCCCCAGCATTTT. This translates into CASSLYSPPEPQHF.